The clone carrying this T cell receptor (beta chain) occurred once. This record belongs to a study of technical replicates of blood from a handful of donors. From germline, CDR1 is MDHEN and CDR2 SYDVKM. This CDR3 has 14 residues. V was clipped by 8 bases and J by 1 base, with 15 bases between them. TCRdb's copy holds only in-frame clones and misses some; the assay was immunoSEQ multiplex PCR. There are roughly 72,000 clones in the sample; 85% to 95% occur only once, and over 0.35% lies in the top ten. The sample comprised T cells isolated from PBMCs. The sequence came from a human donor in good health. The chain employs TRBV28 and TRBJ2-7; the D gene is possibly TRBD1 (5 bases). The CDR3 sequence is CASQISGFSYEQYF. The DNA for the CDR3 is TGTGCCAGCCAGATCTCAGGGTTTTCCTACGAGCAGTACTTC.